Below are 8 T cell receptor beta chains sequenced from a single sample in a study of blood T cell repertoires in COVID-19. Profiling relied on immunoSEQ multiplex PCR, and the TCRdb table lists in-frame clones only, not all of them. The table shows more than 65,000 clones, with 75% to 90% occurring only once. The sample taken for sequencing was peripheral blood. The source of these receptors is an elderly man with acute or convalescent COVID-19.

The chain recombines TRBV9 with TRBJ2-6; 7 nucleotides agree with TRBD1. The germline V gene has CDR1 SGDLS and CDR2 YYNGEE. CDR3 length equals 18 residues. V was pared by 7 bases and J by 0 bases, with 13 bases of the junction left unmatched. The CDR3 DNA follows: TGTGCCAGCGGTCGTACAACAGGGGCAGACTCTGGGGCCAACGTCCTGACTTTC. Amino acids: CASGRTTGADSGANVLTF. Full variable domain (missing parts from reference TRBV9 and TRBJ2-6): DSGVTQTPKHLITATGQRVTLRCSPRSGDLSVYWYQQSLDQGLQFLIQYYNGEERAKGNILERFSAQQFPDLHSELNLSSLELGDSALYFCASGRTTGADSGANVLTFGAGSRLTVL.

CDR3 in amino acids: CASSGDRGDYGYTF. In nucleotides, the CDR3 is TGTGCCAGCAGCGGGGACCGGGGGGACTATGGCTACACCTTC. V is TRBV5-6 and J is TRBJ1-2; D is perhaps TRBD1 (5 bases). This CDR3 has 14 residues. Germline assignment: CDR1 SGHDT and CDR2 YYEEEE. The V gene lost 4 bases and the J gene lost 3 bases, with 13 bases spanning the gap.

This chain uses TRBV29-1 with TRBJ2-7; TRBD1 is a possible D gene (7 bases). The germline V gene encodes CDR1 SQVTM and CDR2 ANQGSEA. The CDR3 extends over 13 amino acids. The CDR3 reads CSGMGRGAYEQYF. CDR3 in DNA: TGCAGTGGAATGGGCAGGGGGGCCTACGAGCAGTACTTC.

In its sample, this clone was seen a few times. The chain is built from TRBV4-3 and TRBJ1-1; the match to TRBD1 covers 10 bases. CDR3 length: 16 residues. The V gene's germline CDR1 is LGHNA and CDR2 YSLEER. V lost 0 bases, J lost 4 bases, and 5 bases stayed unmatched. The CDR3 protein is CASSQDRGQGLTEAFF. The DNA of the CDR3 is TGCGCCAGCAGCCAAGATCGGGGACAGGGGCTCACTGAAGCTTTCTTT.

The J gene is TRBJ1-2, the V gene TRBV7-9; D perhaps matches TRBD1 (6 bases). V shed 1 base and J shed 7 bases, with 10 bases lying between them. The CDR3 runs 13 residues. Per the germline V gene, CDR1 is SEHNR and CDR2 is FQNEAQ (reference sequence). Here the CDR3 DNA reads TGTGCCAGCAGCTTAGTGGGGGCGAGTGGCTACACCTTC. Protein sequence: CASSLVGASGYTF.

The chain employs TRBV6-5 and TRBJ2-7; weak D call: TRBD2 (5 bases). The germline gives CDR1 MNHEY, CDR2 SVGAGI. Trimming cost V 0 bases and J 6 bases, with 12 bases left between them. The length of the CDR3 is 14 residues. The CDR3 protein is CASSYSGLDREQYF. The CDR3 DNA follows: TGTGCCAGCAGTTACTCTGGACTTGATCGCGAGCAGTACTTC.

The chain joins TRBV6-5 to TRBJ1-5, with D possibly matching TRBD1 (5 bases). V lost 0 bases and J 4 bases, leaving 10 bases between the germline ends. This CDR3 has 15 residues. Looked up from germline, CDR1 is MNHEY and CDR2 is SVGAGI. The CDR3 reads CASSYSRGINQPQHF. The DNA of the CDR3 is TGTGCCAGCAGTTACTCTAGGGGAATAAATCAGCCCCAGCATTTT.

The rearrangement links TRBV13 to TRBJ2-5; TRBD2 matches 10 bases. In germline, CDR1 is PRHDT, CDR2 FYEKMQ (reference sequence). Trimming cost V 5 bases and J 5 bases; bases outside gene matches: 17. The CDR3 loop spans 18 amino acids. The CDR3 loop is CASSPRGSGGPVSETQYF. CDR3 bases: TGTGCCAGCAGCCCTCGGGGTAGCGGGGGGCCCGTTTCGGAGACCCAGTACTTC.